This record concerns one T cell receptor beta chain sequence. These data are taken from a study of blood T cell repertoires in COVID-19. Study context: T cells, B-cell-depleted T cells, or PBMCs supplied cDNA or gDNA.

The CDR3 consists of 16 residues. Germline V gene data show CDR1 as MNHEY and CDR2 as SVGAGI. V shed 4 bases and J 2 bases; nucleotides not matched to a gene: 8. Sequencing was performed with immunoSEQ multiplex PCR; in TCRdb, only in-frame clones are kept and a portion is missing. Among 100,000 to 150,000 clones listed, about 80% were seen once. The chain couples TRBV6-5 to TRBJ2-1, with 7 bases that match TRBD2. The TCR was taken from a man aged 35 to 55 with acute COVID-19. Sequenced material: PBMCs or T cells enriched from blood (not recorded which). CDR3 amino acids: CASSSPSGLAYNEQFF. In DNA form, the CDR3 reads TGTGCCAGCAGTTCGCCTAGCGGACTTGCCTACAATGAGCAGTTCTTC.